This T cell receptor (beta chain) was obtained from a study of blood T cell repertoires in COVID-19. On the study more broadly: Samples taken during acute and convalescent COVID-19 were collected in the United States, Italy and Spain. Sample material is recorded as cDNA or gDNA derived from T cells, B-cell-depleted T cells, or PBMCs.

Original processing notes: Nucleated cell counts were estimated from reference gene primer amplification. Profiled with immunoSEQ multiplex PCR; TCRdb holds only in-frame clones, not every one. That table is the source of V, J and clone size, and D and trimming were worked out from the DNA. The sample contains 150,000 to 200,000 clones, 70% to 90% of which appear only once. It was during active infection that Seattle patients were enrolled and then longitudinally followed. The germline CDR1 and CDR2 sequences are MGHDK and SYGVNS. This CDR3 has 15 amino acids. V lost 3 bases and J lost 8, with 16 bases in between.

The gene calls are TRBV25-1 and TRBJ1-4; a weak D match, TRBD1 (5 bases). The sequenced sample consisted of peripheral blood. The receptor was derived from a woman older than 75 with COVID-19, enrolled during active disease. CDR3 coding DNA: TGTGCCAGCAGTGAGCCTCAGGGCCCAGGGGAAAAACTGTTTTTT. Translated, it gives CASSEPQGPGEKLFF.